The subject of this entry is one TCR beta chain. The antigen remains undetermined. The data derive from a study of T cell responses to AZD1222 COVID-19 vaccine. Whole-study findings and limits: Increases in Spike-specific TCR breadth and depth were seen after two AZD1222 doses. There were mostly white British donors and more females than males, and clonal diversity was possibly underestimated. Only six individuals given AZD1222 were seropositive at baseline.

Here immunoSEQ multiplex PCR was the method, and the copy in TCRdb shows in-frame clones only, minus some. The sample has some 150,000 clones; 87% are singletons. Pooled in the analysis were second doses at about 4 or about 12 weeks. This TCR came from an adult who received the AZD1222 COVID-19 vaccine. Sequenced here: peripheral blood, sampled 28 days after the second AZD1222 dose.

In DNA form, the CDR3 reads TGTGCCAGCAGCGCAAGAGGGACGAACACCGGGGAGCTGTTTTTT. This gives the protein CASSARGTNTGELFF. The chain combines TRBV5-6 with TRBJ2-2; maybe TRBD2 (5 bases). Between the trimmed V and J ends, which lost 4 bases and 0 bases, there was a span of 10 bases. CDR3 size: 15 residues. CDR1 SGHDT and CDR2 YYEEEE come from the germline V gene.